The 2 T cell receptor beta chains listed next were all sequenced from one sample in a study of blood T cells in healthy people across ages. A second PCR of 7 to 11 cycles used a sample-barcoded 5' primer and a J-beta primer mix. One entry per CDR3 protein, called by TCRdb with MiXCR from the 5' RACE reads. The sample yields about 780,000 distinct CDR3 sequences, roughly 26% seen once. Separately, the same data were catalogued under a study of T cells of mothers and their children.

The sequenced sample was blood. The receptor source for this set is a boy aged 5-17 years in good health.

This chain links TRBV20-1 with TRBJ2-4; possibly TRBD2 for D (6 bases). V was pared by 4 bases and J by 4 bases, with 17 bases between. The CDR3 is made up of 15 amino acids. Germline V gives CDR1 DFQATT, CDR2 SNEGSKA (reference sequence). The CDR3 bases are TGCAGTGCTACAACTCGCTCGGGACTTAAAAACATTCAGTACTTC. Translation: CSATTRSGLKNIQYF.

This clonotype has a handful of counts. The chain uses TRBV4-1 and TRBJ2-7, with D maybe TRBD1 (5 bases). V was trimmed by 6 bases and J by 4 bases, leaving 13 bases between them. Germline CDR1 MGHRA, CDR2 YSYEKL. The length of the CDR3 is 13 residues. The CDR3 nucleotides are TGCGCCAGCAGTATACAGGCAGGTTACGAGCAGTACTTC. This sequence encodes CASSIQAGYEQYF.